Following are 27 T cell receptor beta chains from one sample sequenced in a study of chemoradiotherapy in HPV16-positive cancers (dated by TCRdb to the early 2020s). Library generation was performed with the immunoSEQ multiplex PCR assay. TCRdb took over this immuneACCESS table, retaining in-frame rearrangements with V and J assigned. Such tables are incomplete; in checked studies, under half of the missing clones stem from an unresolved V gene, and the remainder is unexplained. A total of tens of thousands of clones appear in this sample, 93% of them only once. The top ten clones comprise about a sixth of the sample. Sample: blood, taken from a patient who underwent chemoradiotherapy. These receptors all stem from a human donor with HPV-associated anogenital cancer.

The chain recombines TRBV11-2 with TRBJ1-5; possibly TRBD1 for D (5 bases). CDR1 is SGHAT, CDR2 FQNNGV, per germline. The CDR3 has 15 amino acids. Trimming pared 5 bases from V and 0 bases from J, leaving 11 bases between. CDR3 region: CASSEDTFSNQPQHF. CDR3 sequence (DNA): TGTGCCAGCAGCGAGGACACCTTTAGCAATCAGCCCCAGCATTTT.

This chain connects TRBV5-4 to TRBJ2-7; a weak D match, TRBD2 (6 bases). Germline CDR1 SGHNT, CDR2 YYREEE (reference sequence). V was trimmed by 3 bases and J by 5 bases, leaving 18 bases between them. The CDR3 has 15 residues. This CDR3 reads CASSSGTSEGDEQYF. In nucleotides, the CDR3 is TGTGCCAGCAGCTCCGGGACTTCGGAAGGAGACGAGCAGTACTTC.

The V call is TRBV4-2, the J call TRBJ1-5; no clear D. The CDR3 runs 16 residues. The V end was cut by 0 bases, the J end by 2 bases, with 11 bases between. Germline-derived CDR1 and CDR2 are LGHNA and YNFKEQ. The CDR3 sequence is CASSQDEGNRNQPQHF. As DNA, the CDR3 is TGTGCCAGCAGCCAAGATGAGGGTAATCGCAATCAGCCCCAGCATTTT.

This chain links TRBV4-2 with TRBJ2-1; a possible D gene is TRBD2 (6 bases). The germline CDR1 and CDR2 sequences are LGHNA and YNFKEQ. The CDR3 runs to 15 residues. Trimming took off 4 bases at V and 6 bases at J, with 16 bases between the two ends. In DNA form, the CDR3 reads TGTGCCAGCAGCCTGGACCTGGGGAGGATCAATGAGCAGTTCTTC. Protein sequence: CASSLDLGRINEQFF.

The genes are TRBV6-1 and TRBJ1-4, with D possibly being TRBD1 (5 bases). The CDR3 contains 13 residues. The germline gives CDR1 MNHNS, CDR2 SASEGT. The V end lost 8 bases, the J end lost 4 bases, and 11 bases lay between the germline ends. The CDR3 region has the DNA TGTGCCAGCTGGGAACAGGTTAATGAAAAACTGTTTTTT. This gives the protein CASWEQVNEKLFF.

The sample holds one count of this clone. This chain links TRBV11-2 with TRBJ2-3; 7 bases are shared with TRBD1. The V gene's germline CDR1 is SGHAT and CDR2 FQNNGV. The CDR3 extends over 18 amino acids. V lost 5 bases, J lost 3 bases, and 17 bases stayed unmatched. The CDR3 DNA reads TGTGCCAGCAGCCTGAAGGCGTTCGTAAGGGGGCAGACAGATACGCAGTATTTT. Its protein product is CASSLKAFVRGQTDTQYF.

The CDR3 sequence is CASSLGPTGGYGYTF. The CDR3 DNA is TGTGCCAGCAGCTTAGGGCCGACAGGGGGCTATGGCTACACCTTC. This chain uses TRBV7-2 with TRBJ1-2; 9 nucleotides match TRBD1. V lost 1 base and J lost 4; bases outside the gene matches: 4. From germline, CDR1 is SGHTA and CDR2 FQGNSA. This CDR3 contains 15 residues. Full variable domain (remainder filled in from reference TRBV7-2 and TRBJ1-2): GAGVSQSPSNKVTEKGKDVELRCDPISGHTALYWYRQSLGQGLEFLIYFQGNSAPDKSGLPSDRFSAERTGGSVSTLTIQRTQQEDSAVYLCASSLGPTGGYGYTFGSGTRLTVV.

The chain combines TRBV11-2 with TRBJ1-2, with D uncertain. Per the germline V gene, CDR1 is SGHAT and CDR2 is FQNNGV. The CDR3 is made up of 12 amino acids. Trimming took 4 bases from V and 4 from J, leaving 7 bases between them. This CDR3 is CASSSLGYGYTF. In DNA, the CDR3 is TGTGCCAGCAGCTCATTGGGCTATGGCTACACCTTC.

The chain carries TRBV6-5 and TRBJ2-2; 10 positions agree with TRBD1. Germline assignment: CDR1 MNHEY and CDR2 SVGAGI. CDR3 length: 15 residues. The V and J ends lost 5 bases and 5 bases, in that order; junction bases with no gene match: 5. The CDR3 sequence is CASSKGQGRTGELFF. In DNA, the CDR3 is TGTGCCAGCAGTAAGGGACAGGGGCGAACCGGGGAGCTGTTTTTT.

The chain is built from TRBV5-6 and TRBJ2-2; D might be TRBD1 (5 bases). This CDR3 region has 13 residues. Germline CDR1 SGHDT, CDR2 YYEEEE. V was trimmed by 3 bases and J by 7 bases, leaving 10 bases between them. CDR3 protein: CASSSRADGELFF. The CDR3 DNA sequence: TGTGCCAGCAGCTCCAGGGCGGACGGGGAGCTGTTTTTT.

The chain carries TRBV28 and TRBJ2-1, with a possible D match to TRBD2 (6 bases). V lost 6 bases and J lost 15, with 21 bases in between. Germline CDR1 reads MDHEN; CDR2 reads SYDVKM. CDR3 length equals 13 residues. The CDR3 spells CASSLYPGGTPFF. CDR3 bases: TGTGCCAGCAGCCTATACCCTGGGGGGACTCCGTTCTTC.

V gene TRBV18 combines with J gene TRBJ1-3; D remains ambiguous. The germline V gene has CDR1 KGHSH and CDR2 LQKENI. Trimming took off 0 bases at V and 0 bases at J, with 9 bases between the two ends. This CDR3 region has 16 residues. CDR3 region: CASSPPDFSSGNTIYF. CDR3 sequence (DNA): TGTGCCAGCTCACCACCCGACTTTAGCTCTGGAAACACCATATATTTT.

The chain carries TRBV5-1 and TRBJ2-5; possible D gene TRBD1, 5 bases. CDR3 length: 15 amino acids. The germline V gene encodes CDR1 SGHRS and CDR2 YFSETQ. V lost 4 bases and J lost 2, with 15 bases in between. CDR3 sequence reads: CASSTAQVGQETQYF. The CDR3 DNA reads TGCGCCAGCAGCACCGCACAGGTGGGTCAAGAGACCCAGTACTTC. Full variable domain (remainder filled in from reference TRBV5-1 and TRBJ2-5): KAGVTQTPRYLIKTRGQQVTLSCSPISGHRSVSWYQQTPGQGLQFLFEYFSETQRNKGNFPGRFSGRQFSNSRSEMNVSTLELGDSALYLCASSTAQVGQETQYFGPGTRLLVL.

The genes are TRBV14 and TRBJ2-1; TRBD2 matches at 12 bases. Trimming removed 1 base from V and 7 bases from J; junction bases left unmatched: 5. CDR1 and CDR2 (germline): SGHDN, FVKESK. The CDR3 consists of 16 residues. The CDR3 sequence is CASSQGLAGGQNEQFF. CDR3 coding DNA: TGTGCCAGCAGCCAAGGGCTAGCGGGGGGGCAGAATGAGCAGTTCTTC.

This rearrangement joins TRBV7-9 to TRBJ1-1; TRBD1 might be the D (5 bases). From germline, CDR1 is SEHNR and CDR2 FQNEAQ (reference sequence). The CDR3 is 15 amino acids. V dropped 5 bases and J dropped 0 bases, with 13 bases sitting between them. CDR3 protein: CASSPRQNMNTEAFF. The CDR3 DNA sequence: TGTGCCAGCAGCCCGAGACAGAACATGAACACTGAAGCTTTCTTT.

The rearrangement joins TRBV18 to TRBJ1-4, with no clear D. Trimming pared 6 bases from V and 7 bases from J, leaving 6 bases between. Germline V CDR1 and CDR2: KGHSH, LQKENI. CDR3 length: 11 amino acids. Here the CDR3 reads CASSPGEKLFF. In DNA form, the CDR3 reads TGTGCCAGCTCCCCAGGTGAAAAACTGTTTTTT.

The chain uses TRBV6-4 and TRBJ2-3; D is possibly TRBD2 (6 bases). This CDR3 comprises 14 residues. CDR1 is MRHNA, CDR2 SNTAGT, per germline. Trimming took 5 bases from V and 5 from J, leaving 14 bases between them. The CDR3 coding sequence is TGTGCCAGCAGTTCACGACTAGGACGAGATACGCAGTATTTT. Residues: CASSSRLGRDTQYF.

The genes are TRBV10-3 and TRBJ1-5; D is ambiguous. The CDR3 loop spans 14 amino acids. Germline CDR1 and CDR2: ENHRY and SYGVKD. V lost 9 bases and J 2 bases, leaving 14 bases between the germline ends. The CDR3 reads CAIRSAGGNQPQHF. For the CDR3, the DNA is TGTGCCATTCGTAGCGCGGGCGGCAATCAGCCCCAGCATTTT.

The chain combines TRBV7-9 with TRBJ2-3; D unclear. The ends were cut back, 3 bases at V and 4 bases at J, with 11 bases in the middle. The CDR3 has 14 residues. Per the germline V gene, CDR1 is SEHNR and CDR2 is FQNEAQ (reference sequence). Here the CDR3 reads CASSLTPRADTQYF. CDR3 nucleotide sequence: TGTGCCAGCAGCTTGACGCCAAGGGCAGATACGCAGTATTTT. Full variable domain (missing parts from reference TRBV7-9 and TRBJ2-3): DTGVSQNPRHKITKRGQNVTFRCDPISEHNRLYWYRQTLGQGPEFLTYFQNEAQLEKSRLLSDRFSAERPKGSFSTLEIQRTEQGDSAMYLCASSLTPRADTQYFGPGTRLTVL.

The chain combines TRBV5-1 with TRBJ2-3; D perhaps matches TRBD1 (6 bases). In germline, CDR1 is SGHRS, CDR2 YFSETQ. V was pared by 5 bases and J by 0 bases, with 10 bases between. This CDR3 comprises 14 residues. In DNA, the CDR3 is TGCGCCAGCAGTCGGGACACGAGCACAGATACGCAGTATTTT. Translated, it gives CASSRDTSTDTQYF.

The chain carries TRBV13 and TRBJ1-1; tentative D call: TRBD1 (5 bases). Germline-derived CDR1 and CDR2 are PRHDT and FYEKMQ (reference sequence). V was trimmed by 5 bases and J by 4 bases, leaving 14 bases between them. The length of the CDR3 is 14 residues. The CDR3 coding sequence is TGTGCCAGCAGCACCCGCTGGGGCGTCACTGAAGCTTTCTTT. Amino acid sequence: CASSTRWGVTEAFF.

The rearrangement uses TRBV9 and TRBJ2-7, with no clear D. This CDR3 has 15 residues. Germline V gives CDR1 SGDLS, CDR2 YYNGEE. The V and J ends lost 4 bases and 2 bases respectively, with 16 bases between them. The DNA for the CDR3 is TGTGCCAGCAGCCCTGACCCTGGAAGAACCTACGAGCAGTACTTC. It yields the protein CASSPDPGRTYEQYF.

This clone was found once. V usage is TRBV7-9 and J usage is TRBJ1-3; TRBD1 is a possible D gene (6 bases). V lost 1 base, J lost 8 bases, and 18 bases lay in between. Germline-derived CDR1 and CDR2 are SEHNR and FQNEAQ (reference sequence). This CDR3 has 16 amino acids. CDR3: CASSLGQAKIPHTIYF. CDR3 bases: TGTGCCAGCAGCTTAGGACAGGCTAAGATCCCCCACACCATATATTTT.

The genes are TRBV11-2 and TRBJ2-2, with 7 bases fitting TRBD1. Germline CDR1 and CDR2: SGHAT and FQNNGV. The length of the CDR3 is 14 residues. After removal of 10 bases from V and 3 bases from J, the junction contained 8 bases not matched to a gene. The CDR3 bases are TGTGCCACCACTACACAGGGGCACACCGGGGAGCTGTTTTTT. Its translation: CATTTQGHTGELFF.

The J gene is TRBJ2-7, the V gene TRBV28, with 7 bases matching TRBD2. V shed 0 bases and J 1 base; nucleotides not matched to a gene: 9. The CDR3 length is 17 residues. CDR1 and CDR2 from the germline V gene are MDHEN and SYDVKM. The CDR3 DNA reads TGTGCCAGCAGTTTATGGGGAGGGGCGCTTAGTTCCTACGAGCAGTACTTC. It is translated as CASSLWGGALSSYEQYF.

The J gene is TRBJ2-2, the V gene TRBV5-5; 8 nucleotides agree with TRBD1. Per germline, CDR1 SGHKS and CDR2 YYEKEE (reference sequence). Trimming took 1 base from V and 4 from J; bases not matched to a gene: 9. CDR3 length: 17 amino acids. The CDR3 sequence is CASSLPPTGVGTGELFF. As DNA, the CDR3 is TGTGCCAGCAGCTTGCCACCGACAGGGGTGGGCACCGGGGAGCTGTTTTTT.

This clone appeared a single time. V usage is TRBV19 and J usage is TRBJ2-1; the D is unclear. Germline values: CDR1 LNHDA, CDR2 SQIVND (reference sequence). This CDR3 has 13 amino acids. Trimming took off 3 bases at V and 3 bases at J, with 6 bases between the two ends. In nucleotides, the CDR3 is TGTGCCAGTAGTATTGGAGACTACAATGAGCAGTTCTTC. Translating gives CASSIGDYNEQFF.